The clone carrying this T cell receptor beta chain came up a few times. Its antigen is currently unknown. The record originates from a study of cytomegalovirus exposure and HLA in healthy donors. Study results and caveats: Rare TCR sequences dominated, though some public TCRs recurred in many donors. Available immune exposure information covered CMV serostatus only. One variant, a missense change in DCLRE1C, was linked in a later analysis to TCR beta V- and J-gene trimming.

Germline CDR1 reads MNHEY; CDR2 reads SVGAGI. The CDR3 consists of 14 residues. Trimming cost V 5 bases and J 3 bases, with 11 bases left between them. The PCR ran on 60 Vbeta and 13 Jbeta primers. Method: immunoSEQ multiplex PCR; TCRdb's copy keeps in-frame clones and lacks some. The profile covers approximately 110,000 clones, with 12% appearing a single time and 16% taken by the ten largest. The sample consisted of PBMCs. The chain joins TRBV6-5 to TRBJ1-3; no definite D call. This TCR derives from a man in his forties in good health and CMV-seropositive. CDR3 in DNA: TGTGCCAGCAGTCCCGTAAATGTTGGAAACACCATATATTTT. The encoded protein is CASSPVNVGNTIYF.